The present entry profiles one T cell receptor (beta chain) with its context. These data originate in a study of cytomegalovirus exposure and HLA in healthy donors. PCR primers comprised 60 Vbeta and 13 Jbeta primers. The data were produced by immunoSEQ multiplex PCR, yet TCRdb's version contains in-frame clones alone and is incomplete. The data show 100,000 to 150,000 clones, roughly three fifths seen once. This CDR3 is built from 16 residues. Germline assignment: CDR1 LNHNV and CDR2 YYDKDF (reference sequence). V trimming: 0 bases; J trimming: 6 bases; junction bases outside the gene matches: 9. The sequence derives from a woman in her thirties or forties in good health and CMV-seronegative. Source material: PBMCs. The chain is built from TRBV15 and TRBJ2-5, with 8 positions matching TRBD2. The CDR3 sequence: CATSREAGLATKTQYF. CDR3 DNA: TGTGCCACCAGCAGAGAGGCAGGACTAGCCACTAAGACCCAGTACTTC.